Each of the 12 T cell receptor beta chains below was sequenced from the same sample in a study of blood T cell repertoires in COVID-19. Sequencing was performed with immunoSEQ multiplex PCR; in TCRdb, only in-frame clones are kept and a portion is missing. The data contain about 150,000 clones, approximately 83% of them seen just once; the ten biggest clones take up 2.5% to 3%. The sequenced sample was peripheral blood. The source of these receptors is a woman in her sixties or seventies with acute or convalescent COVID-19.

As DNA, the CDR3 is TGTGCCAGCACCGCACGGGACAGGGTGTCCTACGAGCAGTACTTC. Protein sequence: CASTARDRVSYEQYF. V gene TRBV7-9 combines with J gene TRBJ2-7; TRBD1 matches at 9 bases. Losses at the gene ends were 7 bases for V and 1 base for J; bases not matched to a gene: 8. Germline CDR1 SEHNR, CDR2 FQNEAQ (reference sequence). CDR3 length equals 15 residues.

This clone was counted a few times. The V call is TRBV19, the J call TRBJ1-6, with D possibly being TRBD1 (6 bases). The CDR3 contains 14 residues. Trimming took off 10 bases at V and 9 bases at J, with 19 bases between the two ends. Germline V gives CDR1 LNHDA, CDR2 SQIVND (reference sequence). The CDR3 region is CATTRAQGASPLHF. In DNA form, the CDR3 reads TGTGCCACCACGAGGGCACAGGGTGCTTCACCCCTCCACTTT.

This chain connects TRBV5-5 to TRBJ2-7; a possible D gene is TRBD2 (5 bases). Trimming removed 0 bases at V and 5 bases at J, with 12 bases between. CDR1 and CDR2 from the germline V gene are SGHKS and YYEKEE (reference sequence). The CDR3 extends over 14 amino acids. CDR3 protein: CASSLVIRENEQYF. The CDR3 DNA reads as TGTGCCAGCAGCTTGGTTATAAGGGAGAACGAGCAGTACTTC.

This clone was found a few times. V is TRBV19 and J is TRBJ1-5; TRBD1 matches at 12 bases. The CDR3 loop spans 16 amino acids. CDR1 and CDR2 from the germline V gene are LNHDA and SQIVND (reference sequence). The V segment lost 7 bases and the J segment 1 base; nucleotides outside the gene matches: 5. The CDR3 bases are TGTGCCAGTATCGGGACAGGGGGCGCGAGCAATCAGCCCCAGCATTTT. It yields the protein CASIGTGGASNQPQHF.

CDR3 sequence (DNA): TGTGCCAGCGGGGGCTCTTACAATGAGCAGTTCTTC. It encodes CASGGSYNEQFF. The chain combines TRBV6-6 with TRBJ2-1; D perhaps matches TRBD1 (6 bases). This CDR3 region has 12 residues. Germline CDR1 is MNHNY and CDR2 is SVGAGI (reference sequence). V lost 8 bases and J 4 bases, leaving 9 bases between the germline ends.

The CDR3: CASTLPGGNTIYF. The CDR3 nucleotides are TGTGCCAGCACCCTTCCGGGGGGAAACACCATATATTTT. This rearrangement joins TRBV5-5 to TRBJ1-3; D remains ambiguous. The ends were cut back, 6 bases at V and 4 bases at J, with 11 bases in the middle. The CDR3 has 13 amino acids. Germline CDR1 SGHKS, CDR2 YYEKEE (reference sequence). Using reference TRBV5-5 and TRBJ1-3 for the parts outside the CDR3, the full variable domain is DAGVTQSPTHLIKTRGQQVTLRCSPISGHKSVSWYQQVLGQGPQFIFQYYEKEERGRGNFPDRFSARQFPNYSSELNVNALLLGDSALYLCASTLPGGNTIYFGEGSWLTVV.

The V gene is TRBV5-8, the J gene TRBJ2-4; TRBD1 matches 9 bases. The CDR3 is made up of 15 amino acids. V gave up 4 bases and J gave up 1 base; unmatched junction bases: 3. Looked up from germline, CDR1 is SGHTS and CDR2 is YDEGEE. The CDR3 DNA reads as TGTGCCAGCAGCCAACAGGGGGCGGCCAAAAACATTCAGTACTTC. Its translation: CASSQQGAAKNIQYF.

J is TRBJ2-1 and V is TRBV6-5; no clear D. Deletions cut 8 bases from V and 0 bases from J, with 5 bases between. The germline V gene encodes CDR1 MNHEY and CDR2 SVGAGI. CDR3 length: 12 residues. In DNA form, the CDR3 reads TGTGCCAGCCTACTCTCCTACAATGAGCAGTTCTTC. It codes for CASLLSYNEQFF.

The chain combines TRBV4-1 with TRBJ1-5; 8 nucleotides match TRBD1. The V segment lost 0 bases and the J segment 7 bases; nucleotides outside the gene matches: 8. The CDR3 extends over 16 amino acids. Germline V gene lookup returns CDR1 MGHRA and CDR2 YSYEKL. The CDR3 loop reads CASSQEQSGDRQPQHF. CDR3 bases: TGCGCCAGCAGCCAAGAACAGTCAGGGGACAGGCAGCCCCAGCATTTT.

The J gene is TRBJ1-6, the V gene TRBV5-4; weak D call: TRBD1 (5 bases). CDR1 is SGHNT and CDR2 is YYREEE in the germline V gene (reference sequence). Trimming removed 1 base from V and 7 bases from J, with 12 bases in between. The CDR3 has 15 amino acids. Here the CDR3 DNA reads TGTGCCAGCAGCTTGCAGGGTAGGATCAATTCACCCCTCCACTTT. The encoded protein is CASSLQGRINSPLHF.

The CDR3 bases are TGTGCCAGCAGCCAAATTCTGGGAGGGACTGAAGCTTTCTTT. Its translation: CASSQILGGTEAFF. The chain employs TRBV3-1 (or the pseudogene TRBV3-2) and TRBJ1-1; unclear D gene. The germline V gene encodes CDR1 LGHDT and CDR2 YNNKEL (reference sequence). The CDR3 contains 14 residues. Trimming removed 2 bases from V and 5 bases from J, with 12 bases in between.

The V gene is TRBV11-2, the J gene TRBJ2-7; 7 positions agree with TRBD1. The ends lost 5 bases at V and 11 bases at J; junction bases unmatched: 9. Germline-derived CDR1 and CDR2 are SGHAT and FQNNGV. This CDR3 contains 12 residues. The CDR3 DNA follows: TGTGCCAGCAGCCTAGGGACAGTCGGCAAGTACTTC. This translates into CASSLGTVGKYF.